Each of the 32 T cell receptor beta chains below was sequenced from the same sample in a study of blood T cells in healthy people across ages. Together with a sample-barcoded 5' primer, a J-beta primer mix was included in a second PCR lasting about 7 to 12 cycles. TCRdb itself ran the 5' RACE reads through MiXCR, one entry per CDR3 protein. In the table there are hundreds of thousands of distinct CDR3 sequences, around 31% of which are singletons. Sequencing was performed on blood. These receptors came from an elderly woman in good health.

This clonotype was seen repeatedly, ten times or more. The chain recombines TRBV12-3 or TRBV12-4 with TRBJ1-1, with TRBD1 as a possible D gene (6 bases). V was clipped by 6 bases and J by 1 base, with 12 bases between them. This CDR3 contains 14 residues. CDR3 nucleotides: TGTGCCAGCAGCCTACAGGGATCGAACACTGAAGCTTTCTTT. Protein: CASSLQGSNTEAFF.

This clonotype was seen ten or more times. The rearrangement links TRBV20-1 to TRBJ2-3; a possible D gene is TRBD2 (7 bases). This CDR3 is built from 14 residues. Germline CDR1 DFQATT, CDR2 SNEGSKA (reference sequence). V was shortened by 4 bases and J by 2 bases, with 13 bases between the two germline ends. This CDR3 is CSAMEGGFTDTQYF. The CDR3 DNA reads TGCAGTGCTATGGAGGGGGGGTTCACAGATACGCAGTATTTT.

This rearrangement joins TRBV7-2 to TRBJ2-7, with a tentative D call TRBD2 (6 bases). Between the trimmed V and J ends, which lost 5 bases and 3 bases, there was a span of 11 bases. Germline CDR1 SGHTA, CDR2 FQGNSA. This CDR3 is 13 amino acids long. The CDR3 protein is CASSVGGIYEQYF. CDR3 coding DNA: TGTGCCAGCAGCGTCGGGGGAATCTACGAGCAGTACTTC.

The V and J genes are TRBV20-1 and TRBJ2-4; D may match TRBD1 or TRBD2 (7 bases each). Germline V gene sequence: CDR1 DFQATT, CDR2 SNEGSKA (reference sequence). V shed 3 bases and J shed 13 bases, with 19 bases lying between them. The CDR3 length is 13 residues. For the CDR3, the DNA is TGCAGTGCTAGGGTTACGACAGGGAGGGAGCAGTACTTC. This encodes CSARVTTGREQYF.

This clonotype has more than one count but fewer than ten. V is TRBV14 and J is TRBJ2-5, with 8 nucleotides matching TRBD1. Germline CDR1 reads SGHDN; CDR2 reads FVKESK. The CDR3 covers 15 residues. V was clipped by 0 bases and J by 5 bases; unmatched bases: 5. The CDR3 DNA follows: TGTGCCAGCAGCCAAGAGGCAGGGGGCGTGGAGACCCAGTACTTC. Translating it yields CASSQEAGGVETQYF.

There are a few counts of this clonotype. The V and J genes are TRBV6-1 and TRBJ1-6; TRBD1 is a possible D gene (5 bases). The CDR3 length is 14 residues. The V end lost 11 bases, the J end lost 1 base, and 12 bases lay between the germline ends. Germline CDR1 MNHNS, CDR2 SASEGT. The DNA of the CDR3 is TGTGCCTGCATCGGGGCTTCCTATAATTCACCCCTCCACTTT. Translation gives CACIGASYNSPLHF.

In its sample, this clonotype was seen a few times. The chain carries TRBV6-5 and TRBJ2-7; perhaps TRBD1 as D (5 bases). The CDR3 spans 13 residues. Germline V gene lookup returns CDR1 MNHEY and CDR2 SVGAGI. Trimming left V 8 bases short and J 7 bases short, with 18 bases between. DNA for the CDR3: TGTGCCAGCGAAGAAGGGGCTGGTGGTGAGCAGTACTTC. Protein: CASEEGAGGEQYF.

This clonotype was picked up many times. The rearrangement links TRBV20-1 to TRBJ2-1; 12 positions agree with TRBD2. This CDR3 spans 15 amino acids. Trimming at V came to 4 bases and at J to 7 bases, leaving 8 bases not matched to a gene. Per germline, CDR1 DFQATT and CDR2 SNEGSKA (reference sequence). The CDR3 DNA is TGCAGTGCTATCGGACTAGCGGGGTTAACGAATGAGCAGTTCTTC. It translates to CSAIGLAGLTNEQFF.

The table lists this clonotype with many counts. The chain carries TRBV7-2 and TRBJ1-1; unclear D gene. V was shortened by 5 bases and J by 0 bases, with 13 bases between the two germline ends. This CDR3 is built from 15 residues. The germline gives CDR1 SGHTA, CDR2 FQGNSA. The CDR3 region is CASSPIGRVNTEAFF. CDR3 nucleotides: TGTGCCAGCAGCCCTATCGGAAGGGTGAACACTGAAGCTTTCTTT.

This clonotype was detected a few times. This chain links TRBV12-3 or TRBV12-4 with TRBJ1-5, with D possibly TRBD1 on 5 matching bases. Trimming pared 4 bases from V and 0 bases from J, leaving 19 bases between. The CDR3 loop spans 18 amino acids. CDR3 DNA: TGTGCCAGCAGTTCATCGTCCCCAGGGATCGGTAGCAATCAGCCCCAGCATTTT. Its translation is CASSSSSPGIGSNQPQHF.

On this clonotype: This clone may be a read error of a much larger clone one base away. The V gene is TRBV18, the J gene TRBJ2-7; TRBD1 or TRBD2 may be the D gene (7 bases each). Germline lookup yields CDR1 KGHSH and CDR2 LQKENI. The CDR3 length is 13 residues. CDR3 coding DNA: TGTGCCCGCTCCCAGGGGGGGACCTACGAGCAGTACTTC. Residues: CARSQGGTYEQYF.

With respect to this clonotype: The junction departs from germline at one end; a sequencing error may be responsible. This rearrangement joins TRBV11-2 to TRBJ1-1, with TRBD1 matching 7 bases. There are 15 residues in the CDR3. The V gene's germline CDR1 is SGHAT and CDR2 FQNNGV. The CDR3 spells CSSSRRTGWNTEAFF. DNA for the CDR3: TGTTCCAGCAGCCGTAGGACAGGCTGGAACACTGAAGCTTTCTTT.

The table lists this clonotype with many counts. V gene TRBV4-3 combines with J gene TRBJ1-2, with TRBD1 as a possible D gene (6 bases). Germline-derived CDR1 and CDR2 are LGHNA and YSLEER. Trimming removed 0 bases from V and 6 bases from J, with 11 bases in between. CDR3 length: 14 amino acids. The CDR3 region is CASSQDRAGDGYTF. The CDR3 region has the DNA TGCGCCAGCAGCCAAGATAGGGCAGGGGATGGCTACACCTTC.

At least ten counts were recorded for this clonotype. Compared with germline, one end of the junction differs, possibly owing to a read error. The rearrangement links TRBV3-1 to TRBJ1-2; 7 bases line up with TRBD1. Germline V gene sequence: CDR1 LGHDT, CDR2 YNNKEL (reference sequence). The CDR3 is made up of 13 amino acids. CDR3 sequence: CASSLTGEYGYTF. The CDR3 DNA reads TGCGCCAGCAGCTTAACAGGGGAATATGGCTACACCTTC.

Comments on this clonotype: Possible read error: a much larger clone is one base away. This chain links TRBV7-2 with TRBJ2-3, with 10 bases lining up with TRBD2. V shed 8 bases and J 1 base; nucleotides not matched to a gene: 6. The germline V gene encodes CDR1 SGHTA and CDR2 FQGNSA. This CDR3 region has 15 residues. The CDR3 sequence is CASGPSGGGTDTQYF. The CDR3 DNA reads TGTGCCAGCGGACCAAGCGGGGGGGGCACAGATACGCAGTATTTT.

This clonotype was counted many times. This chain uses TRBV5-1 with TRBJ2-7, with no clear D. This CDR3 has 10 residues. CDR1 is SGHRS and CDR2 is YFSETQ in the germline V gene. V lost 5 bases to trimming and J lost 1 base, with 1 base between them. The CDR3 region has the DNA TGCGCCAGCAGGTCCTACGAGCAGTACTTC. It yields the protein CASRSYEQYF.

The chain carries TRBV10-3 and TRBJ2-3; D uncertain. The CDR3 runs to 14 residues. V lost 3 bases, J lost 1 base, and 8 bases lay in between. Germline loops: CDR1 ENHRY, CDR2 SYGVKD. Written as DNA, the CDR3 is TGTGCCATCAGTGACCAGAGCCGCACAGATACGCAGTATTTT. As protein: CAISDQSRTDTQYF.

As to this clonotype: A much larger clone sits a single nucleotide away, making a read error possible. The chain couples TRBV6-2 or TRBV6-3 to TRBJ2-1; no clear D. Germline CDR1 reads MNHEY; CDR2 reads SVGEGT. This CDR3 comprises 16 residues. The CDR3 nucleotides are TGTGCCAGCAGTTACCTCAGGATGCCCTCCTACAATGAGCTGTTCTTC. Encoded protein: CASSYLRMPSYNELFF.

The chain carries TRBV7-2 and TRBJ2-1; D possibly corresponds to TRBD2 (5 bases). Germline V lookup: CDR1 SGHTA, CDR2 FQGNSA. CDR3 length: 16 amino acids. V was clipped by 5 bases and J by 7 bases, with 21 bases between them. CDR3 amino acids: CASSGAGGGSWNEQFF. The CDR3 region has the DNA TGTGCCAGCAGCGGAGCCGGAGGAGGTTCTTGGAATGAGCAGTTCTTC.

The CDR3 DNA reads as TGCAGTGCTAAAGATGATTCGGCAGGGGCCGCCTTGGGTGACACTGAAGCTTTCTTT. It yields the protein CSAKDDSAGAALGDTEAFF. The rearrangement uses TRBV20-1 and TRBJ1-1, with a tentative D call TRBD1 (6 bases). Per germline, CDR1 DFQATT and CDR2 SNEGSKA (reference sequence). This CDR3 is 19 amino acids long. With 4 bases removed from V and 3 bases from J, the gap between germline ends came to 30 bases.

This clonotype was seen repeatedly, ten times or more. V is TRBV5-1 and J is TRBJ2-3; 7 positions agree with TRBD1. There are 14 residues in the CDR3. J gave up 2 bases and V 3 bases, and 3 bases lay outside the gene matches. Germline V gene sequence: CDR1 SGHRS, CDR2 YFSETQ. DNA of the CDR3: TGCGCCAGCAGCTCGGGACAGCCCACAGATACGCAGTATTTT. Its protein is CASSSGQPTDTQYF.

With regard to this clonotype: The junction shows a germline mismatch at one end, possibly a read error. The chain links TRBV5-1 to TRBJ2-1, with 7 positions matching TRBD2. The CDR3 length is 16 residues. Germline lookup yields CDR1 SGHRS and CDR2 YFSETQ. The CDR3 DNA sequence: TGCGCCAGCAGCCCGACGGGGGGTAACTCCTACAATGAGCGGTTCTTC. This translates into CASSPTGGNSYNERFF. The whole variable domain, remainder taken from reference TRBV5-1 and TRBJ2-1, is KAGVTQTPRYLIKTRGQQVTLSCSPISGHRSVSWYQQTPGQGLQFLFEYFSETQRNKGNFPGRFSGRQFSNSRSEMNVSTLELGDSALYLCASSPTGGNSYNERFFGPGTRLTVL.

This clonotype was seen only a few times. A much bigger clone sits one base away, suggesting this may be a read error. The CDR3 DNA sequence: TGTACCAGCAGCCCCCTCGTCGGGGGGCACGAGCAGTTCTTC. Translated, it gives CTSSPLVGGHEQFF. The V and J genes are TRBV7-2 and TRBJ2-1, with a possible D match to TRBD2 (7 bases). This CDR3 has 14 residues. V was cut by 5 bases and J by 10 bases, with 18 bases left in between. The V gene's germline CDR1 is SGHTA and CDR2 FQGNSA.

This clonotype has just a few counts. V usage is TRBV10-3 and J usage is TRBJ1-1, with D tentatively TRBD1 (6 bases). V was trimmed by 11 bases and J by 1 base, leaving 14 bases between them. CDR1 is ENHRY and CDR2 is SYGVKD in the germline V gene. The CDR3 sequence is 13 residues long. CDR3 protein: CAAQDRTNTEAFF. The CDR3 coding sequence is TGTGCCGCTCAAGACAGGACGAACACTGAAGCTTTCTTT.

This clonotype was seen more than once but under ten times. The chain has TRBV28 and TRBJ1-5; D gene ambiguous. The CDR3 is 15 amino acids. Germline V lookup: CDR1 MDHEN, CDR2 SYDVKM. V gave up 5 bases and J gave up 0 bases, with 11 bases separating them. The chain's CDR3 is CASSAQMVSNQPQHF. DNA for the CDR3: TGTGCCAGCAGTGCCCAAATGGTTAGCAATCAGCCCCAGCATTTT. The full variable domain, rest sourced from reference TRBV28 and TRBJ1-5, is DVKVTQSSRYLVKRTGEKVFLECVQDMDHENMFWYRQDPGLGLRLIYFSYDVKMKEKGDIPEGYSVSREKKERFSLILESASTNQTSMYLCASSAQMVSNQPQHFGDGTRLSIL.

The rearrangement links TRBV20-1 to TRBJ1-1; D is perhaps TRBD1 (6 bases). Germline assignment: CDR1 DFQATT and CDR2 SNEGSKA (reference sequence). Trimming shortened V by 5 bases and J by 4 bases, and 17 bases separated the two germline ends. This CDR3 has 14 residues. CDR3 nucleotide sequence: TGCAGTGCTGTGATGGGGGGCCGCGGCACTGAAGCTTTCTTT. Its translation is CSAVMGGRGTEAFF.

V gene TRBV27 combines with J gene TRBJ2-3; D remains ambiguous. V lost 7 bases and J 1 base, leaving 18 bases between the germline ends. The germline V gene has CDR1 MNHEY and CDR2 SMNVEV (reference sequence). This CDR3 spans 16 amino acids. Written as DNA, the CDR3 is TGTGCCAGCACAGAGAGTTCGGCTATTCGCACAGATACGCAGTATTTT. This sequence encodes CASTESSAIRTDTQYF.

This clonotype appeared a few times. The gene calls are TRBV4-1 and TRBJ2-2; 9 bases are a match to TRBD2. This CDR3 contains 16 residues. V was clipped by 4 bases and J by 1 base; unmatched bases: 4. Looked up from germline, CDR1 is MGHRA and CDR2 is YSYEKL. The CDR3 region has the DNA TGCGCCAGCAGCCTTAGACTAGCGGTGAACACCGGGGAGCTGTTTTTT. Translated: CASSLRLAVNTGELFF.

This clonotype has ten or more counts. DNA for the CDR3: TGTGCCAGTAGTGTACAACGGGGGTACTCCTACGAGCAGTACTTC. Translation gives CASSVQRGYSYEQYF. The V call is TRBV19, the J call TRBJ2-7; TRBD2 might be the D (6 bases). From germline, CDR1 is LNHDA and CDR2 SQIVND (reference sequence). Trimming stripped 5 bases from V and 0 bases from J, with 14 bases between. The CDR3 is 15 residues long.

This chain links TRBV27 with TRBJ1-5; D gene unclear. The germline CDR1 and CDR2 sequences are MNHEY and SMNVEV (reference sequence). The V gene lost 0 bases and the J gene lost 7 bases, with 10 bases spanning the gap. This CDR3 has 14 residues. The CDR3 bases are TGTGCCAGCAGTTTATCCCAGAGGAGGCAGCCCCAGCATTTT. Its protein product is CASSLSQRRQPQHF.

About this clonotype itself: A much bigger clone sits one base away, suggesting this may be a read error. V and J are TRBV4-1 and TRBJ2-4; TRBD2 aligns across 10 bases. The end of the DNA fits TRBJ2-5 better, so the J call may be wrong. Germline CDR1 MGHRA, CDR2 YSYEKL. The CDR3 has 16 amino acids. DNA of the CDR3: TGCGCCAGCAGCCAAAGCGGGGGGGTGGTGTCCGAGACCCAGTACTTC. Its protein is CASSQSGGVVSETQYF.

In regard to this clonotype: This sequence may be a read error, since a much larger clone differs from it by one base. The gene calls are TRBV7-9 and TRBJ2-3, with TRBD1 matching over 8 bases. Germline V lookup: CDR1 SEHNR, CDR2 FQNEAQ (reference sequence). Losses at the gene ends were 6 bases for V and 1 base for J; bases not matched to a gene: 6. The length of the CDR3 is 15 residues. The CDR3 spells CASSETGAGTDTQYF. CDR3 nucleotides: TGTGCCAGCAGTGAGACAGGGGCTGGCACAGATACGCAGTATTTT.